The present T cell receptor beta chain was sequenced within a study of T cells in Graves' hyperthyroidism and ophthalmopathy. About the research overall: At the time of initial diagnosis and before any treatment, peripheral blood was collected. Findings of the study overall: Ophthalmopathy was model-predicted a median approximately 6.4 months pre-onset.

Any patient presenting with uncontrolled infection, other autoimmune disease, pregnancy or lactation was left out. There were TCR beta CDR3 regions amplified from RNA transcripts. The primer set for the first-round RT-PCR of the TCR CDR3 was HTBI. TCRdb independently ran MiXCR on the multiplex PCR reads; one entry per CDR3 protein. The sample contains about 350,000 distinct CDR3 sequences, 15% to 20% of which appear only once. This clonotype was seen repeatedly, ten times or more. Its antigen is undetermined. Germline V gene lookup returns CDR1 SNHLY and CDR2 FYNNEI. The CDR3 loop spans 13 amino acids. Deletions cut 1 base from V and 5 bases from J, with 9 bases between.

The sample was blood. The sequence derives from a woman between 40 and 55 years old with Graves' ophthalmopathy. V and J are TRBV2 and TRBJ2-7, with unresolved D. CDR3 coding DNA: TGTGCCAGCAGTGAAGGGTGGATGGACGAGCAGTACTTC. Translation: CASSEGWMDEQYF.